This T cell receptor beta chain was obtained from a study of blood T cell repertoires in COVID-19 (dated by TCRdb to the early 2020s). The study in broad terms: The collaborator samples originated in the United States, Italy and Spain and spanned the acute and convalescent phases of COVID-19. The prospective study material was composed of cDNA or gDNA derived from T cells, B-cell-depleted T cells, or PBMCs. The dataset comprised deeply sampled blood TCRbeta repertoires from subjects exposed to, actively infected with, or recovered from COVID-19. A freely available public database, intended as a resource for researchers studying the immune response to SARS-CoV-2, is where the repertoires were released. The samples were drawn from the first 160 participants of the ongoing ImmuneRACE study and from under 1,500 subjects provided by 6 global collaborators. Sample metadata almost always included a de-identified subject ID, COVID-19 status, age in years and sex. Where HLA class I and class II types were available, the types were taken from metadata supplied by the sample provider, not from assay-based typing. Beyond this particular receptor, the publication reports: The quantity of clinical and demographic metadata differed by source and by participant and was supplied without curation.

At the junction V is shortened by 0 bases and J by 5 bases; bases outside the gene matches: 5. Measured from the cysteine to the phenylalanine, the CDR3 is 15 residues long. The entry retains the CDR3 DNA only, 45 bases that are in frame from base 1. The germline V gene (reference sequence) gives CDR1 as SGHNT and CDR2 as YYREEE. TCRbeta CDR3 regions were amplified from genomic DNA by means of the immunoSEQ Assay, a bias-controlled multiplex PCR. In the paper's pipeline: The number of nucleated cells in each sample was estimated from the amplification of reference gene primers within the assay. Sequence reads were collapsed and filtered to measure the absolute abundance of every unique TCRbeta CDR3 rearrangement. For each sample, productive Simpson clonality was calculated as the square root of Simpson's diversity index over productive rearrangements. What TCRdb holds here is the immuneACCESS table cut down to in-frame rearrangements. Part of the clones is not present; checked against another copy, under half of the missing clones reflect an unresolved V gene, and the others are unexplained. The V and J calls and clone size were taken over from that table, and D and trimming were inferred from the DNA. The sample yields over 85,000 clones; just under 85% were counted once. Jointly, the top ten make up around 3.7% of the sample.

Note on this clone: No antigen is known for it. Base qualities are not at hand, and no much larger clone is one base apart.

The collaborating institutions used their own protocols to collect whole blood in K2EDTA tubes. For TCRbeta analysis, collaborators shipped samples in one of three forms: frozen whole blood, isolated PBMCs, or DNA extracted from either of those sample types. The TCR comes from a man in his forties or fifties with acute or convalescent COVID-19. In this chain, TRBV5-4 is recombined with TRBJ2-7; 10 nucleotides in the junction match TRBD1. Sequencing input: peripheral blood. At the DNA level, the sequence is TGTGCCAGCAGCTTGGGACAGGGGGCCTGGAACGAGCAGTACTTC. The resulting protein is CASSLGQGAWNEQYF. The reference TRBV5-4 and TRBJ2-7 proteins fill in what lies around the CDR3, so the full variable domain reads ETGVTQSPTHLIKTRGQQVTLRCSSQSGHNTVSWYQQALGQGPQFIFQYYREEENGRGNFPPRFSGLQFPNYSSELNVNALELDDSALYLCASSLGQGAWNEQYFGPGTRLTVT.